Listed here are 22 T cell receptor beta chains from one sample, sequenced in a study of CD8 T cells in Susac syndrome. A quantity of roughly 0.5 to 1 ug RNA underwent reverse transcription using random hexamers. TCRdb re-derived calls from the immunoSEQ multiplex PCR reads in MiXCR, one entry per CDR3 protein. The sample has roughly 200,000 distinct CDR3 sequences, roughly 94% seen once. Specimen: CD4+ T cells from PBMCs. The receptors were sampled from a human donor in good health.

The V and J genes are TRBV20-1 and TRBJ1-2; the D gene is possibly TRBD1 (5 bases). The CDR3 has 13 residues. The germline V gene encodes CDR1 DFQATT and CDR2 SNEGSKA (reference sequence). V dropped 0 bases and J dropped 8 bases, with 13 bases sitting between them. CDR3 sequence reads: CSARDGANGGYTF. The DNA for the CDR3 is TGCAGTGCTAGAGACGGGGCAAATGGGGGCTACACCTTC.

This sequence joins TRBV20-1 and TRBJ2-1; D possibly corresponds to TRBD2 (5 bases). Deletions cut 0 bases from V and 9 bases from J, with 9 bases between. The CDR3 contains 12 residues. Germline loops: CDR1 DFQATT, CDR2 SNEGSKA (reference sequence). The CDR3 sequence: CSARDIRGEQFF. The CDR3 region has the DNA TGCAGTGCTAGAGATATACGGGGTGAGCAGTTCTTC.

This sequence joins TRBV29-1 and TRBJ2-3; maybe TRBD1 (5 bases). CDR1 is SQVTM and CDR2 is ANQGSEA in the germline V gene. This CDR3 is built from 14 residues. V dropped 5 bases and J dropped 0 bases, with 12 bases sitting between them. The CDR3: CSVRGGTSTDTQYF. The CDR3 DNA is TGCAGCGTTAGGGGCGGTACTAGCACAGATACGCAGTATTTT.

The rearrangement joins TRBV6-1 to TRBJ1-4, with a tentative D call TRBD1 (5 bases). Per the germline V gene, CDR1 is MNHNS and CDR2 is SASEGT. Trimming stripped 6 bases from V and 0 bases from J, with 20 bases between. The length of the CDR3 is 18 residues. DNA of the CDR3: TGTGCCAGCAGGAGGAGTGCGGGGGTTTTTACAACTAATGAAAAACTGTTTTTT. Amino acid sequence: CASRRSAGVFTTNEKLFF.

The chain recombines TRBV12-3 or TRBV12-4 with TRBJ2-7, with 10 bases aligning to TRBD2. V shed 5 bases and J 4 bases; nucleotides not matched to a gene: 8. The CDR3 totals 15 residues. In DNA, the CDR3 is TGTGCCAGCAGTCCCGGACTAGCGGTCGATTACGAGCAGTACTTC. It yields the protein CASSPGLAVDYEQYF.

This rearrangement joins TRBV15 to TRBJ2-3; 10 bases agree with TRBD1. V was clipped by 5 bases and J by 6 bases; unmatched bases: 5. Germline lookup yields CDR1 LNHNV and CDR2 YYDKDF (reference sequence). The CDR3 has 14 residues. CDR3 in DNA: TGTGCCACCAGCTGGGACAGGGGACGCGATACGCAGTATTTT. Translation gives CATSWDRGRDTQYF.

The chain has TRBV6-5 and TRBJ1-4; D gene unclear. The CDR3 covers 14 residues. The V gene lost 6 bases and the J gene lost 4 bases, with 12 bases spanning the gap. Germline values: CDR1 MNHEY, CDR2 SVGAGI. The CDR3 coding sequence is TGTGCCAGCAGCTCCCGACGGTATAATGAAAAACTGTTTTTT. It specifies CASSSRRYNEKLFF.

The chain recombines TRBV20-1 with TRBJ1-5, with 7 bases matching TRBD1. The germline V gene encodes CDR1 DFQATT and CDR2 SNEGSKA (reference sequence). The CDR3 is 14 amino acids. V gave up 3 bases and J gave up 5 bases; unmatched junction bases: 7. The CDR3 spells CSASADRDHQPQHF. DNA of the CDR3: TGCAGTGCTAGTGCCGACAGGGACCATCAGCCCCAGCATTTT.

The chain combines TRBV30 with TRBJ2-2; 8 positions agree with TRBD2. The CDR3 is 13 amino acids. Per germline, CDR1 GTSNPN and CDR2 SVGIG (reference sequence). Trimming took 2 bases from V and 9 from J; bases not matched to a gene: 5. This CDR3 reads CAWSKTSARELFF. The CDR3 DNA is TGTGCCTGGAGTAAGACTAGCGCTAGGGAGCTGTTTTTT.

This chain connects TRBV28 to TRBJ1-1, with unresolved D. V lost 6 bases to trimming and J lost 1 base, with 9 bases between them. Looked up from germline, CDR1 is MDHEN and CDR2 is SYDVKM. The CDR3 sequence is 13 residues long. In nucleotides, the CDR3 is TGTGCCAGCAGCACCGGGTCGAACACTGAAGCTTTCTTT. Residues: CASSTGSNTEAFF.

The CDR3 DNA follows: TGTGCCAGCAGTTCTCTGACCCATTGGCAGAATCAGCCCCAGCATTTT. Translated: CASSSLTHWQNQPQHF. The gene calls are TRBV27 and TRBJ1-5; D gene ambiguous. Trimming removed 4 bases at V and 4 bases at J, with 17 bases between. Germline CDR1 reads MNHEY; CDR2 reads SMNVEV (reference sequence). CDR3 length: 16 residues.

The chain employs TRBV29-1 and TRBJ2-3; D remains unclear. The CDR3 runs 11 residues. Germline values: CDR1 SQVTM, CDR2 ANQGSEA. V was trimmed by 7 bases and J by 9 bases, leaving 14 bases between them. CDR3 sequence reads: CSGRGSGTQYF. CDR3 sequence (DNA): TGCAGCGGTCGCGGTTCGGGCACGCAGTATTTT.

Here the CDR3 reads CSASKGAEDTQYF. CDR3 bases: TGCAGTGCCTCCAAGGGGGCGGAAGATACGCAGTATTTT. The V gene is TRBV20-1, the J gene TRBJ2-3; 7 bases align to TRBD1. With V trimmed by 6 bases and J by 5 bases, 8 bases remained unmatched. This CDR3 is 13 amino acids long. From germline, CDR1 is DFQATT and CDR2 SNEGSKA (reference sequence).

V gene TRBV30 combines with J gene TRBJ1-1, with D unclear. Germline CDR1 and CDR2: GTSNPN and SVGIG (reference sequence). Trimming pared 7 bases from V and 0 bases from J, leaving 18 bases between. CDR3 length: 15 residues. The CDR3 region is CASTQGRVVNTEAFF. CDR3 nucleotides: TGTGCCTCCACGCAAGGGAGAGTGGTGAACACTGAAGCTTTCTTT.

The chain joins TRBV7-3 to TRBJ2-3, with 14 positions matching TRBD2. CDR1 and CDR2 from the germline V gene are SGHTA and FQGTGA. J gave up 6 bases and V 5 bases, and 7 bases lay outside the gene matches. The CDR3 runs 16 residues. CDR3 protein: CASSLAGLAGVDTQYF. The DNA for the CDR3 is TGTGCCAGCAGCCTAGCGGGACTAGCGGGAGTGGATACGCAGTATTTT.

This clonotype was seen only once. The chain joins TRBV12-3 or TRBV12-4 to TRBJ2-2, with D possibly called TRBD1 or TRBD2 (6 bases each). The V gene lost 5 bases and the J gene lost 1 base, with 14 bases spanning the gap. The CDR3 runs to 16 residues. The CDR3 loop reads CASSPTGRRNTGELFF. The CDR3, as DNA: TGTGCCAGCAGTCCTACAGGGAGGCGGAACACCGGGGAGCTGTTTTTT.

This clonotype was seen only once. V is TRBV12-3 or TRBV12-4 and J is TRBJ2-7, with 10 bases aligning to TRBD2. V gave up 7 bases and J gave up 5 bases; unmatched junction bases: 5. CDR3 length: 13 residues. Here the CDR3 DNA reads TGTGCCAGCACTAGCGGGAGTTTCCACGAGCAGTACTTC. This codes for CASTSGSFHEQYF.

The J gene is TRBJ2-3, the V gene TRBV27; possibly TRBD1 for D (7 bases). V lost 5 bases, J lost 1 base, and 16 bases lay in between. The CDR3 has 16 residues. The germline V gene has CDR1 MNHEY and CDR2 SMNVEV (reference sequence). CDR3 sequence: CASSDWAGQRTDTQYF. As DNA, the CDR3 is TGTGCCAGCAGTGATTGGGCGGGACAGCGCACAGATACGCAGTATTTT.

The V gene is TRBV29-1, the J gene TRBJ2-7; D gene ambiguous. V lost 4 bases, J lost 3 bases, and 4 bases lay in between. The CDR3 extends over 10 amino acids. The V gene's germline CDR1 is SQVTM and CDR2 ANQGSEA. This chain's CDR3 is CSVGHYEQYF. CDR3 bases: TGCAGCGTTGGACACTACGAGCAGTACTTC.

This chain joins TRBV3-1 and TRBJ2-7; 15 positions match TRBD2. Trimming cost V 3 bases and J 6 bases; bases outside gene matches: 6. Germline V gene sequence: CDR1 LGHDT, CDR2 YNNKEL (reference sequence). There are 16 residues in the CDR3. The CDR3 region is CASSHLGLAGGGEQYF. The CDR3 nucleotides are TGTGCCAGCAGCCATCTGGGACTAGCGGGAGGTGGCGAGCAGTACTTC.

The chain has TRBV6-2 or TRBV6-3 and TRBJ2-5; 7 bases fit TRBD2. CDR3 length equals 15 residues. J lost 4 bases, V lost 3 bases, and 8 bases had no gene match. Germline V gene lookup returns CDR1 MNHEY and CDR2 SVGEGT. As DNA, the CDR3 is TGTGCCAGCAGTTATTACGGCGGGAGAGGAGAGACCCAGTACTTC. Protein product: CASSYYGGRGETQYF.

The chain couples TRBV27 to TRBJ2-1; 10 nucleotides agree with TRBD2. With V trimmed by 7 bases and J by 4 bases, 4 bases remained unmatched. Germline V CDR1 and CDR2: MNHEY, SMNVEV (reference sequence). The CDR3 sequence is 14 residues long. CDR3 amino acids: CASIALAGYNEQFF. CDR3 DNA: TGTGCCAGCATCGCACTAGCGGGATACAATGAGCAGTTCTTC.